The 24 T cell receptor beta chains reported below all come from one sample, sequenced in a study of technical replicates of blood from several donors (dated by TCRdb to 2016 to 2017). Libraries were constructed by the immunoSEQ multiplex PCR assay. Imported from immuneACCESS, the table was reduced by TCRdb to in-frame sequences with V and J called. These copies leave out some clones; in studies compared against another copy, an unresolved V gene accounts for under half, and the cause of the remainder is not known. The table for this sample lists 70,000 to 95,000 clones; approximately 96% of them were counted only once. The ten largest account for 0.25% to 0.3% of the sample. Sequenced sample: T cells isolated from PBMCs. The receptors here all came from a human donor in good health.

The J gene is TRBJ2-1, the V gene TRBV7-6; D is perhaps TRBD1 (5 bases). Germline CDR1 and CDR2: SGHVS and FNYEAQ. The CDR3 spans 17 residues. Trimming removed 1 base at V and 0 bases at J, with 13 bases between. CDR3 region: CASSLDRTQFSYNEQFF. The DNA of the CDR3 is TGTGCCAGCAGCTTAGACCGGACACAATTCTCCTACAATGAGCAGTTCTTC.

V usage is TRBV10-2 and J usage is TRBJ1-2; weak D call: TRBD1 (5 bases). The germline V and J ends were trimmed by 0 bases and 3 bases, with 8 bases remaining between them. The CDR3 covers 14 residues. CDR1 and CDR2 (germline): WSHSY, SAAADI. CDR3 sequence reads: CASSESYRHYGYTF. As DNA, the CDR3 is TGCGCCAGCAGTGAGTCTTACAGGCACTATGGCTACACCTTC.

This clone is a singleton in its sample. The J gene is TRBJ2-5, the V gene TRBV7-9, with 7 positions matching TRBD2. V was pared by 5 bases and J by 3 bases, with 9 bases of the junction left unmatched. The V gene's germline CDR1 is SEHNR and CDR2 FQNEAQ (reference sequence). This CDR3 is 15 amino acids long. CDR3 in amino acids: CASSPFGGIEETQYF. CDR3 coding DNA: TGTGCCAGCAGCCCCTTCGGGGGGATCGAAGAGACCCAGTACTTC.

The CDR3 region has the DNA TGTGCCAGCAGCTTTAGGACAGGGTCCAAAAACATTCAGTACTTC. Amino acids: CASSFRTGSKNIQYF. The chain carries TRBV7-9 and TRBJ2-4; 8 nucleotides agree with TRBD1. Germline CDR1 SEHNR, CDR2 FQNEAQ (reference sequence). V shed 3 bases, J shed 2 bases, and the junction held 3 bases outside the gene matches. This CDR3 comprises 15 residues. Combining the CDR3 with reference TRBV7-9 and TRBJ2-4 gives the whole variable domain DTGVSQNPRHKITKRGQNVTFRCDPISEHNRLYWYRQTLGQGPEFLTYFQNEAQLEKSRLLSDRFSAERPKGSFSTLEIQRTEQGDSAMYLCASSFRTGSKNIQYFGAGTRLSVL.

CDR3: CASSYLSSYNEQFF. CDR3 nucleotides: TGTGCCAGCAGTTACCTGAGCTCCTACAATGAGCAGTTCTTC. V gene TRBV6-6 combines with J gene TRBJ2-1; no firm D call. Germline lookup yields CDR1 MNHNY and CDR2 SVGAGI (reference sequence). The V end lost 2 bases, the J end lost 0 bases, and 5 bases lay between the germline ends. This CDR3 is 14 amino acids long.

This chain uses TRBV5-6 with TRBJ1-1; D might be TRBD1 (6 bases). With 3 bases removed from V and 0 bases from J, the gap between germline ends came to 9 bases. Germline V gene data show CDR1 as SGHDT and CDR2 as YYEEEE. The CDR3 is 14 residues long. The CDR3 DNA sequence: TGTGCCAGCAGCTGGAGACAGGTGAACACTGAAGCTTTCTTT. Protein sequence: CASSWRQVNTEAFF.

The J gene is TRBJ2-2, the V gene TRBV5-1; D is perhaps TRBD2 (5 bases). Germline-derived CDR1 and CDR2 are SGHRS and YFSETQ. The V end was cut by 0 bases, the J end by 2 bases, with 8 bases between. The CDR3 spans 15 residues. The CDR3 region has the DNA TGCGCCAGCAGCTTGGCCGGGGATAACACCGGGGAGCTGTTTTTT. Translating gives CASSLAGDNTGELFF. Based on the CDR3 plus reference TRBV5-1 and TRBJ2-2, the full variable domain is KAGVTQTPRYLIKTRGQQVTLSCSPISGHRSVSWYQQTPGQGLQFLFEYFSETQRNKGNFPGRFSGRQFSNSRSEMNVSTLELGDSALYLCASSLAGDNTGELFFGEGSRLTVL.

The J gene is TRBJ1-3, the V gene TRBV11-2; D perhaps matches TRBD1 (5 bases). The CDR3 contains 15 residues. In germline, CDR1 is SGHAT, CDR2 FQNNGV. V gave up 5 bases and J gave up 0 bases, with 11 bases separating them. As DNA, the CDR3 is TGTGCCAGCAGCGGGGGGACGGCCTCTGGAAACACCATATATTTT. This codes for CASSGGTASGNTIYF.

The rearrangement links TRBV9 to TRBJ1-5, with D maybe TRBD1 (6 bases). Germline V lookup: CDR1 SGDLS, CDR2 YYNGEE. Trimming removed 3 bases from V and 8 bases from J, with 18 bases in between. The CDR3 extends over 15 amino acids. The CDR3 is CASSAGGGPVEPQHF. CDR3 nucleotide sequence: TGTGCCAGCAGCGCCGGGGGGGGGCCGGTGGAGCCCCAGCATTTT.

The V call is TRBV4-1, the J call TRBJ1-2; D not certain. Germline CDR1 MGHRA, CDR2 YSYEKL. CDR3 length equals 16 residues. Trimming took 1 base from V and 4 from J, leaving 16 bases between them. The CDR3 DNA reads TGCGCCAGCAGCCAAGTTTTCGGGGAAAGGAGCTATGGCTACACCTTC. Translating gives CASSQVFGERSYGYTF.

In this sample, this clone turned up once. J is TRBJ2-5 and V is TRBV27; 10 bases match TRBD2. Germline V lookup: CDR1 MNHEY, CDR2 SMNVEV (reference sequence). Trimming at V came to 5 bases and at J to 1 base, leaving 4 bases not matched to a gene. This CDR3 is built from 15 residues. The CDR3 here is CASSGEREGQETQYF. The CDR3 nucleotides are TGTGCCAGCAGTGGGGAGCGGGAGGGCCAAGAGACCCAGTACTTC.

The DNA for the CDR3 is TGTGCCACCCGGGTTGGTAACAATGAGCAGTTCTTC. This sequence encodes CATRVGNNEQFF. The genes are TRBV10-3 and TRBJ2-1; D is unclear. This CDR3 spans 12 amino acids. Looked up from germline, CDR1 is ENHRY and CDR2 is SYGVKD. The ends were cut back, 10 bases at V and 5 bases at J, with 12 bases in the middle.

In its sample, this clone was seen once. The J gene is TRBJ1-1, the V gene TRBV29-1, with 8 bases matching TRBD1. The CDR3 runs 13 residues. Per the germline V gene, CDR1 is SQVTM and CDR2 is ANQGSEA. The J segment lost 11 bases and the V segment lost 0 bases, leaving 8 bases of the junction unmatched. As DNA, the CDR3 is TGCAGCGTTGAAGATCTGGACAGGGCTTCGGCTTTCTTT. Translating it yields CSVEDLDRASAFF.

This chain joins TRBV9 and TRBJ2-3; tentatively, D is TRBD1 (7 bases). Deletions cut 3 bases from V and 8 bases from J, with 16 bases between. The CDR3 sequence is 14 residues long. Per the germline V gene, CDR1 is SGDLS and CDR2 is YYNGEE. This CDR3 is CASSEVPGGGTQYF. The CDR3 bases are TGTGCCAGCAGCGAGGTTCCAGGGGGAGGTACGCAGTATTTT.

The chain recombines TRBV12-5 with TRBJ2-7; weak D call: TRBD2 (5 bases). The V gene's germline CDR1 is LGHNT and CDR2 FRNRAP. This CDR3 is built from 14 residues. Trimming stripped 5 bases from V and 2 bases from J, with 13 bases between. In DNA form, the CDR3 reads TGTGCTAGTGGTCCCACGGAGCGGACCTACGAGCAGTACTTC. It yields the protein CASGPTERTYEQYF.

The J gene is TRBJ2-7, the V gene TRBV2; 7 bases are shared with TRBD1. J gave up 2 bases and V 8 bases, and 3 bases lay outside the gene matches. The CDR3 is 12 residues long. Looked up from germline, CDR1 is SNHLY and CDR2 is FYNNEI. DNA for the CDR3: TGTGCCAGCGAGGGGACAGCCTACGAGCAGTACTTC. This codes for CASEGTAYEQYF.

This sequence joins TRBV7-3 and TRBJ2-1, with D possibly TRBD2 on 6 matching bases. CDR3 size: 16 residues. The V and J ends lost 5 bases and 9 bases respectively, with 23 bases between them. The germline gives CDR1 SGHTA, CDR2 FQGTGA. CDR3 loop: CASSGRTSNKGSEQFF. CDR3 sequence (DNA): TGTGCCAGCAGCGGGAGGACCTCCAATAAGGGTAGTGAGCAGTTCTTC.

The rearrangement links TRBV4-2 to TRBJ2-1, with TRBD2 matching 8 bases. Germline loops: CDR1 LGHNA, CDR2 YNFKEQ. This CDR3 is built from 15 residues. V dropped 2 bases and J dropped 6; count of bases not matched to a gene: 6. The CDR3 is CASSQNDGTSNEQFF. The CDR3 nucleotides read TGTGCCAGCAGCCAAAACGACGGGACTAGCAATGAGCAGTTCTTC.

The rearrangement links TRBV6-5 to TRBJ2-5; possibly TRBD2 for D (7 bases). V was pared by 5 bases and J by 5 bases, with 15 bases between. Germline V CDR1 and CDR2: MNHEY, SVGAGI. The CDR3 contains 14 residues. CDR3 coding DNA: TGTGCCAGCAGTGTTAGGGGGGGGATGGAGACCCAGTACTTC. This encodes CASSVRGGMETQYF.

The V gene is TRBV7-9, the J gene TRBJ1-1; D ambiguous. Trimming left V 6 bases short and J 3 bases short, with 11 bases between. CDR3 length equals 13 residues. Germline V gives CDR1 SEHNR, CDR2 FQNEAQ (reference sequence). CDR3 DNA: TGTGCCAGCAGACCGGATAGCCACACTGAAGCTTTCTTT. Translating it yields CASRPDSHTEAFF. Full variable domain (outside the CDR3, taken from reference TRBV7-9 and TRBJ1-1): DTGVSQNPRHKITKRGQNVTFRCDPISEHNRLYWYRQTLGQGPEFLTYFQNEAQLEKSRLLSDRFSAERPKGSFSTLEIQRTEQGDSAMYLCASRPDSHTEAFFGQGTRLTVV.

The genes are TRBV10-3 and TRBJ1-1; D is uncertain. Trimming stripped 7 bases from V and 4 bases from J, with 7 bases between. Germline loops: CDR1 ENHRY, CDR2 SYGVKD. There are 11 residues in the CDR3. CDR3 nucleotide sequence: TGTGCCATCAAATACGGCACTGAAGCTTTCTTT. Its translation is CAIKYGTEAFF.

The chain couples TRBV27 to TRBJ2-1; 8 bases align to TRBD2. The trim removed 7 bases at V and 4 bases at J, leaving 3 bases unmatched. The V gene's germline CDR1 is MNHEY and CDR2 SMNVEV (reference sequence). The CDR3 totals 13 residues. As DNA, the CDR3 is TGTGCCAGCACTGGCGGGAGGTACAATGAGCAGTTCTTC. It encodes CASTGGRYNEQFF.

This chain joins TRBV29-1 and TRBJ2-1; 7 bases line up with TRBD2. V was pared by 5 bases and J by 9 bases, with 10 bases of the junction left unmatched. The CDR3 loop spans 13 amino acids. The V gene's germline CDR1 is SQVTM and CDR2 ANQGSEA. The CDR3 sequence is CSVLWEGRGEQFF. In DNA, the CDR3 is TGCAGCGTTCTCTGGGAGGGCCGGGGTGAGCAGTTCTTC.

CDR3 in DNA: TGTGCCAGCAGCTTTACGGGGCAAGAGACCCAGTACTTC. This sequence encodes CASSFTGQETQYF. This chain connects TRBV7-2 to TRBJ2-5, with D perhaps matching TRBD2 (5 bases). This CDR3 spans 13 amino acids. The germline gives CDR1 SGHTA, CDR2 FQGNSA. V dropped 3 bases and J dropped 2 bases, with 7 bases sitting between them.